This T cell receptor beta chain was recovered during a study of patients and donors after allogeneic stem cell transplantation. A single record per CDR3 protein comes from TCRdb applying MiXCR to the RT-PCR reads. The table has 150,000 to 250,000 distinct CDR3 sequences, 35% to 50% seen once; the top ten hold 33%. This clonotype was counted a few times. This CDR3 spans 14 amino acids. V gave up 1 base and J gave up 0 bases, with 6 bases separating them. CDR1 and CDR2 (germline): LGHNA, YSLEER. The source of this sequence is a human donor who was either an allogeneic HSCT recipient or a stem cell or donor lymphocyte infusion donor (not recorded which). It is not recorded whose cells these are; they may come from a transplant donor. The specimen sequenced was blood, either unsorted or a sorted T cell fraction (not recorded which). V usage is TRBV4-3 and J usage is TRBJ1-1; D call uncertain. The CDR3 is CASSQGDLNTEAFF. CDR3 sequence (DNA): TGCGCCAGCAGCCAAGGTGATTTGAACACTGAAGCTTTCTTT.